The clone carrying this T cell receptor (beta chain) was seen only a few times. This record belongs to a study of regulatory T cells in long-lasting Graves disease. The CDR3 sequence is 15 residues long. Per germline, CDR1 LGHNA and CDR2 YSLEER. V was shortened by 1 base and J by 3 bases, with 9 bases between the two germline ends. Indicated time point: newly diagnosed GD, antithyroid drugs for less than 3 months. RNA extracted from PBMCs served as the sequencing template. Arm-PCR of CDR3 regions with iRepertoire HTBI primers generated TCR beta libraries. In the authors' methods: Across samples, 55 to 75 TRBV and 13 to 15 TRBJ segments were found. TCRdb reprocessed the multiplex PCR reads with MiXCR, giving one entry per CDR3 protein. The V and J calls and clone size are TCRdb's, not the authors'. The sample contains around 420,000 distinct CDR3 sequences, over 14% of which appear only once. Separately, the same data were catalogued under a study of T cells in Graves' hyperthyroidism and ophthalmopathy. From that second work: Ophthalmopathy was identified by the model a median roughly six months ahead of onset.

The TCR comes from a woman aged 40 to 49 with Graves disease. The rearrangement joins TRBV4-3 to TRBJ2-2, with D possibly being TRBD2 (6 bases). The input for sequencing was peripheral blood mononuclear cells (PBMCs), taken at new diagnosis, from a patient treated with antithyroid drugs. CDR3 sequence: CASSQGREYTGELFF. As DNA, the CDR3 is TGCGCCAGCAGCCAAGGTCGGGAGTACACCGGGGAGCTGTTTTTT.